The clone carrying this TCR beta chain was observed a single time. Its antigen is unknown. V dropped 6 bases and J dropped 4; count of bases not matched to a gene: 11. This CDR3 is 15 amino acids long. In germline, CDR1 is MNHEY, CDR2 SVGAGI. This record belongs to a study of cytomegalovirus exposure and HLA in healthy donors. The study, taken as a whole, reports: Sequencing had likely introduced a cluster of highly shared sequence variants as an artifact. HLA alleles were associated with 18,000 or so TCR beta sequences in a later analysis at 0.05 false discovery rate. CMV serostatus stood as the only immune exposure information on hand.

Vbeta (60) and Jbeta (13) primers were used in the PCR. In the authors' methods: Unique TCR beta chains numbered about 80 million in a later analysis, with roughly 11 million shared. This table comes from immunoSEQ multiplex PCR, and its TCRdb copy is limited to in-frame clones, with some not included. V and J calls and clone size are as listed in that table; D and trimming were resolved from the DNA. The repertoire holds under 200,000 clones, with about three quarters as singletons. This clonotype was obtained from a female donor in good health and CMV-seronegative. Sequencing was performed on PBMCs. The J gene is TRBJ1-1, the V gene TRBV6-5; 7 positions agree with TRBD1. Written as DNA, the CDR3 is TGTGCCAGCAGGTCCGAGGGGGCAGGTAGCACTGAAGCTTTCTTT. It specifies CASRSEGAGSTEAFF.